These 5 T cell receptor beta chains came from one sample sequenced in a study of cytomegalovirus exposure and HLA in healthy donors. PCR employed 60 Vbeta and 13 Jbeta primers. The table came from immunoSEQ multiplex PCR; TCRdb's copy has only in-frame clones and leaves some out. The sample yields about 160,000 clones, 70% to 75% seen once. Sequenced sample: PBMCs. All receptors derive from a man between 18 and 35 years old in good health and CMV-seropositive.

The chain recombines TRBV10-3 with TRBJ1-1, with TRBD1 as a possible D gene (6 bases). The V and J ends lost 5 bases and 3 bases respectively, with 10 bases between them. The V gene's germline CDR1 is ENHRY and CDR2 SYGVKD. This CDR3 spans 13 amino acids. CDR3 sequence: CAISYTGYTEAFF. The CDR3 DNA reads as TGTGCCATCAGTTATACAGGGTACACTGAAGCTTTCTTT.

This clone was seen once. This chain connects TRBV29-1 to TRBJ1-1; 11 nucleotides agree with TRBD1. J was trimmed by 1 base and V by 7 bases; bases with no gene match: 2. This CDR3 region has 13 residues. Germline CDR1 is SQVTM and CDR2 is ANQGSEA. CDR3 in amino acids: CSAGTGGNTEAFF. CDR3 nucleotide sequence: TGCAGCGCTGGGACAGGGGGGAACACTGAAGCTTTCTTT.

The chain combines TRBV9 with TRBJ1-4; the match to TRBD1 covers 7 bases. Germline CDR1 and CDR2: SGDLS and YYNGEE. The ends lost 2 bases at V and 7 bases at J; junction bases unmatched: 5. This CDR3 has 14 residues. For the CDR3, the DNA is TGTGCCAGCAGCGTGACAGGGTCGGGTGAAAAACTGTTTTTT. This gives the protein CASSVTGSGEKLFF.

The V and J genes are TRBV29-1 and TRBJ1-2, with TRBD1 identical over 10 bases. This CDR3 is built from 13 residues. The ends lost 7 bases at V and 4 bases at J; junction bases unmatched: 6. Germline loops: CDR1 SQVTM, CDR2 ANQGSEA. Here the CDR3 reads CSGGDRGSYGYTF. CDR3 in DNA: TGCAGCGGCGGGGACAGGGGAAGCTATGGCTACACCTTC. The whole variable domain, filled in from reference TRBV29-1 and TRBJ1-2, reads SAVISQKPSRDICQRGTSLTIQCQVDSQVTMMFWYRQQPGQSLTLIATANQGSEATYESGFVIDKFPISRPNLTFSTLTVSNMSPEDSSIYLCSGGDRGSYGYTFGSGTRLTVV.

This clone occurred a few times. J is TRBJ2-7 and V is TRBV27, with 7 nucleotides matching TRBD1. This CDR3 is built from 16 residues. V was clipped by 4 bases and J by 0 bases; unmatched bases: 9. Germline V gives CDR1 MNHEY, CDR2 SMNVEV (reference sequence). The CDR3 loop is CASSSSGQASSYEQYV. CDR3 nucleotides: TGTGCCAGCAGTTCATCCGGACAGGCGAGCTCCTACGAGCAGTACGTC.